These T cell receptor beta chains were read from a single sample in a study of cytomegalovirus exposure and HLA in healthy donors. Assay used: immunoSEQ multiplex PCR; TCRdb lists only in-frame clones, some missing. The sample includes approximately 150,000 clones, about 80% of them seen just once. The sequencing sample was made of PBMCs. These receptors all stem from a man in his forties in good health and CMV-seronegative. CDR3s include the opening cysteine and the closing phenylalanine or tryptophan. The D gene is left open where the match is weak. For some rows the clone size is stated as once, few or many, or as a class when expanded; others skip it.

clone size,V gene,J gene,D gene,CDR3 length,CDR3 DNA,CDR3 protein
few,TRBV7-8,TRBJ2-1,TRBD2,15,TGTGCCAGCAGCTTTCGTCGACTAGCGGGATACGAGCAGTTCTTC,CASSFRRLAGYEQFF
few,TRBV27,TRBJ2-5,TRBD2,18,TGTGCCAGCAGTCCCTGGACTAGCGGGAGGACCCATCCAGAGACCCAGTACTTC,CASSPWTSGRTHPETQYF
-,TRBV27,TRBJ1-4,-,13,TGTGCCAGCATGGGCGGGGCAGGTGAAAAACTGTTTTTT,CASMGGAGEKLFF
-,TRBV5-5,TRBJ2-1,TRBD2,14,TGTGCCAGCAGCGAGACTAGCGGGGGATTCGGGCAGTTCTTC,CASSETSGGFGQFF
-,TRBV7-7,TRBJ2-1,-,17,TGTGCCAGCAGCCCGGATATCGAGGGAGTACCCTACAATGAGCAGTTCTTC,CASSPDIEGVPYNEQFF
-,TRBV7-3,TRBJ1-1,-,15,TGTGCCAGCGGACTCCGACAGGCGGGGAACACTGAAGCTTTCTTT,CASGLRQAGNTEAFF
-,TRBV6-6,TRBJ2-1,TRBD2,15,TGTGCCAGCAGTCGGGGGCTAGCGGGAACCAATGAGCAGTTCTTC,CASSRGLAGTNEQFF
-,TRBV28,TRBJ2-3,-,15,TGTGCCAGCAGCGGGAGCGGGCGAAGCACAGATACGCAGTATTTT,CASSGSGRSTDTQYF
-,TRBV9,TRBJ2-3,-,13,TGTGCCAGCAGCGGCGCCCCCCCAGATACGCAGTATTTT,CASSGAPPDTQYF
-,TRBV28,TRBJ1-2,TRBD1,12,TGTGCCAGCAGCGACAGGGTTTATGGCTACACCTTC,CASSDRVYGYTF
-,TRBV6-5,TRBJ2-5,-,14,TGTGCCAGCGGCGACGGACAGTCCAGGGGGACCCAGTACTTC,CASGDGQSRGTQYF
-,TRBV6-5,TRBJ2-2,-,12,TGTGCCAGCATGGGAGTAGCCGGGGAGCTGTTTTTT,CASMGVAGELFF
-,TRBV7-9,TRBJ1-5,TRBD1,13,TGTGCCAGCAGCTCCCAGGGGGATCAGCCCCAGCATTTT,CASSSQGDQPQHF
-,TRBV9,TRBJ1-4,TRBD1,17,TGTGCCAGCAGCCCCCGGCCTGCAAGCAGGGGGAGTGAAAAACTGTTTTTT,CASSPRPASRGSEKLFF
-,TRBV7-9,TRBJ2-3,TRBD2,15,TGTGCCAGCAGCTTAGGAGCGGGAGGCGTAGATACGCAGTATTTT,CASSLGAGGVDTQYF
-,TRBV18,TRBJ1-1,-,17,TGTGCCAGCTCACCCCTGGGGCCACTCATCATGAACACTGAAGCTTTCTTT,CASSPLGPLIMNTEAFF
-,TRBV5-4,TRBJ2-1,TRBD2,16,TGTGCCAGCAGCCCCCAGTGGGGCGGGAGAGGCAATGAGCAGTTCTTC,CASSPQWGGRGNEQFF
-,TRBV7-2,TRBJ1-6,-,14,TGTGCCATAAAGTCGGGTGGAACTAATTCAGCCCTCCACTTT,CAIKSGGTNSALHF
-,TRBV19,TRBJ2-1,TRBD2,13,TGTGCCAGTAGTTTCGGACTAGCCCAGGAGCAGTTCTTC,CASSFGLAQEQFF
-,TRBV6-1,TRBJ1-5,TRBD1,13,TGTGCCAGCTGGACAGGGGGTGATCAGCCCCAGCATTTT,CASWTGGDQPQHF
few,TRBV7-9,TRBJ1-5,TRBD1,14,TGTGCCAGCAGCCCGTTGACAGGGATTCAGCCCCAGCATTTT,CASSPLTGIQPQHF
-,TRBV19,TRBJ2-1,TRBD2,16,TGTGCCAGTAGTATCAGGGCGGGAGGGGGGTACAATGAGCAGTTCTTC,CASSIRAGGGYNEQFF
-,TRBV5-1,TRBJ1-1,-,14,TGCGCCAGCAGCTTGTTATCCTCGAACACTGAAGCTTTCTTT,CASSLLSSNTEAFF
few,TRBV6-4,TRBJ2-1,TRBD2,15,TGTGCCAGCAGTGACGCGGCGGGAGGAGTGAATGAGCAGTTCTTC,CASSDAAGGVNEQFF
-,TRBV19,TRBJ2-3,TRBD2,13,TGTGCCAGTAGTAGGGGGAGGGCGGATACGCAGTATTTT,CASSRGRADTQYF
-,TRBV19,TRBJ2-2,-,12,TGTGCCAGTAGTCAGAACACCGGGGAGCTGTTTTTT,CASSQNTGELFF
-,TRBV28,TRBJ2-7,TRBD1,16,TGTGCCAGCAGTGTGCACAGGGGGGCAATTGGGTACGAGCAGTACTTC,CASSVHRGAIGYEQYF
-,TRBV7-9,TRBJ1-1,TRBD1,14,TGTGCCAGCAGCAAAGGGACAGGGAACACTGAAGCTTTCTTT,CASSKGTGNTEAFF
-,TRBV6-6,TRBJ2-7,-,13,TGTGCCAGCCTCCAAGGCGGCAGCTACGAGCAGTACTTC,CASLQGGSYEQYF
-,TRBV5-1,TRBJ2-5,TRBD2,14,TGCGCCAGCAGGGGGGGGAGGACCCAAGAGACCCAGTACTTC,CASRGGRTQETQYF
-,TRBV25-1,TRBJ1-3,TRBD1,16,TGTGCCAGCAGTGGCCGGGACAGGGGTACAGGAAACACCATATATTTT,CASSGRDRGTGNTIYF
-,TRBV4-1,TRBJ2-3,TRBD2,16,TGCGCCAGCAGCCGTCATCTAGCGGGGAGCACAGATACGCAGTATTTT,CASSRHLAGSTDTQYF
-,TRBV5-1,TRBJ2-3,-,18,TGCGCCAGCAGCCGAGCCGGGACTCCCCTCTCTAGCACAGATACGCAGTATTTT,CASSRAGTPLSSTDTQYF
few,TRBV27,TRBJ2-7,TRBD2,14,TGTGCCAGCAGTATTACCGGGACTAGTGACGAGCAGTACTTC,CASSITGTSDEQYF
few,TRBV7-3,TRBJ2-5,TRBD1,17,TGTGCCAGCAGCTTAATGGCGGGACAGGGTTTGGCGGAGACCCAGTACTTC,CASSLMAGQGLAETQYF
-,TRBV7-9,TRBJ1-1,TRBD1,14,TGTTCCAGCAGCTTTACAGGGGGCGGGACTGAAGCTTTCTTT,CSSSFTGGGTEAFF
-,TRBV4-2,TRBJ2-3,TRBD2,15,TGTGCCAGCACCTCCTCTAGCGGGAGCACAGATACGCAGTATTTT,CASTSSSGSTDTQYF
-,TRBV4-1,TRBJ2-2,TRBD2,17,TGCGCCAGCAGCCACCCCTCCGGGACTAGCGTCGCCGGGGAGCTGTTTTTT,CASSHPSGTSVAGELFF
-,TRBV9,TRBJ2-1,TRBD2,14,TGTGCCAGCAGCATAACTAGCGATTACAATGAGCAGTTCTTC,CASSITSDYNEQFF
-,TRBV7-2,TRBJ2-3,-,15,TGTGCCAGCAGCTTGCCAGATGTGGCTTTAGATACGCAGTATTTT,CASSLPDVALDTQYF
-,TRBV14,TRBJ1-3,-,14,TGTGCCAGCAGCCCAAGCCACTCTGGAAACACCATATATTTT,CASSPSHSGNTIYF
-,TRBV28,TRBJ1-4,-,15,TGTGCCAGCAGTCCCCCGACAGGAGCCCATGAAAAACTGTTTTTT,CASSPPTGAHEKLFF
-,TRBV2,TRBJ2-5,TRBD1,13,TGTGCCAGCAGGGACAGGGGGAGGGAGACCCAGTACTTC,CASRDRGRETQYF
few,TRBV21-1,TRBJ1-1,-,16,TGTGCCAGCAGCTCACTGAGTCGGCAGGGGGACACTGAAGCTTTCTTT,CASSSLSRQGDTEAFF
-,TRBV5-1,TRBJ1-3,-,15,TGCGCCAGCAGCCCCTTTCCAGGGACAGGAAACACCATATATTTT,CASSPFPGTGNTIYF
few,TRBV7-2,TRBJ1-5,-,14,TGTGCCAGCAGCTCATCTCCGGGTAATCAGCCCCAGCATTTT,CASSSSPGNQPQHF
-,TRBV5-8,TRBJ1-4,-,15,TGTGCCAGCAGCTCGAGGAGGAGCCGTAATGAAAAACTGTTTTTT,CASSSRRSRNEKLFF
-,TRBV29-1,TRBJ1-2,-,9,TGCAGCGTCGGTAATAGCTACACCTTC,CSVGNSYTF
-,TRBV10-3,TRBJ1-5,-,14,TGTGCCATCAGTGAGTCTGCGGTGATTGGGCCCCAGCATTTT,CAISESAVIGPQHF
-,TRBV6-1,TRBJ2-5,-,15,TGTGCCAGCAGTTGGGGCTTCGGGCTCCAAGAGACCCAGTACTTC,CASSWGFGLQETQYF
-,TRBV7-9,TRBJ2-1,-,15,TGTTCCAGCAGCTTTAAAGGGGCAGGTAGTAATGAGCAGTTCTTC,CSSSFKGAGSNEQFF
-,TRBV19,TRBJ2-7,TRBD1,17,TGTGCCAGTAGTACCGGGACAGGGGCGACCATTTCCTACGAGCAGTACTTC,CASSTGTGATISYEQYF